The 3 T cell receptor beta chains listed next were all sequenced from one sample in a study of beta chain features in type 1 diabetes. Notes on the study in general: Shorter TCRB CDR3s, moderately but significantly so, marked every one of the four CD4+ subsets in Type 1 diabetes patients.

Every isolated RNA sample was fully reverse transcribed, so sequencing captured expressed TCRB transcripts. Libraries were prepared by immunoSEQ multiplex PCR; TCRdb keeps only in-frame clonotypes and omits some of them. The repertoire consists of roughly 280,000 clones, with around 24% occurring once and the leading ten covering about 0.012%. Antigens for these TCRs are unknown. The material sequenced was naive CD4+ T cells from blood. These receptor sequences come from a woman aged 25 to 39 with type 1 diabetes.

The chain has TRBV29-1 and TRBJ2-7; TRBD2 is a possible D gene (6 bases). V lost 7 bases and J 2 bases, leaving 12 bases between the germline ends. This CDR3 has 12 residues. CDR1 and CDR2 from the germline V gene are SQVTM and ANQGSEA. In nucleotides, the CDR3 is TGCAGCGGGGGGGACGATACCTACGAGCAGTACTTC. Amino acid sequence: CSGGDDTYEQYF.

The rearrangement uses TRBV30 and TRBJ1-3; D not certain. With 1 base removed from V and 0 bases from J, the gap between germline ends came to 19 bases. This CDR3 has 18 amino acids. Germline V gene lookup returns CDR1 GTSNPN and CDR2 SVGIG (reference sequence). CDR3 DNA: TGTGCCTGGAGTGAAACCGGACCGTTCCTAGCCTCTGGAAACACCATATATTTT. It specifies CAWSETGPFLASGNTIYF.

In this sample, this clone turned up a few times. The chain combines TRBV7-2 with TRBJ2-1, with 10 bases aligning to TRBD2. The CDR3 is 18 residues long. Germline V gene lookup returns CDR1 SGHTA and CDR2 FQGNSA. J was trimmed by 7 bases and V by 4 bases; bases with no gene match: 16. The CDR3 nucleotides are TGTGCCAGCAGCTCACTCTTGAAGTCTAGCGGGAGTATAAATGAGCAGTTCTTC. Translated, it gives CASSSLLKSSGSINEQFF.